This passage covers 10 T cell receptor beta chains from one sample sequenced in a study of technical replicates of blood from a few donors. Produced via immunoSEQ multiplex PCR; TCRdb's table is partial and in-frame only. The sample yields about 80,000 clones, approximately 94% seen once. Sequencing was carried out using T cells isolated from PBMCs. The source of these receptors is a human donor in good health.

CDR3 protein: CAWSVGGRRWEYNEQFF. For the CDR3, the DNA is TGTGCCTGGAGTGTAGGAGGACGGAGGTGGGAGTACAATGAGCAGTTCTTC. V is TRBV30 and J is TRBJ2-1; D perhaps matches TRBD2 (5 bases). The V end was cut by 0 bases, the J end by 4 bases, with 19 bases between. CDR3 length equals 17 residues. Germline values: CDR1 GTSNPN, CDR2 SVGIG (reference sequence).

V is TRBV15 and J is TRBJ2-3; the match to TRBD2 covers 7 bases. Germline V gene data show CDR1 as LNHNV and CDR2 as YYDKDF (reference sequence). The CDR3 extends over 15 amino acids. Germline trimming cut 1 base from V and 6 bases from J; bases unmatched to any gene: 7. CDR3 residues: CATSRGWGGSDTQYF. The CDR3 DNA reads TGTGCCACCAGCAGAGGGTGGGGGGGATCCGATACGCAGTATTTT.

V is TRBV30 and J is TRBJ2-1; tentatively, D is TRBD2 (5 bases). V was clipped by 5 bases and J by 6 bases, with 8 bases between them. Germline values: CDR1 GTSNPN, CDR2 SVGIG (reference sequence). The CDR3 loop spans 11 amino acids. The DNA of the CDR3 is TGTGCCTGGGGACTCCTCAATGAGCAGTTCTTC. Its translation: CAWGLLNEQFF.

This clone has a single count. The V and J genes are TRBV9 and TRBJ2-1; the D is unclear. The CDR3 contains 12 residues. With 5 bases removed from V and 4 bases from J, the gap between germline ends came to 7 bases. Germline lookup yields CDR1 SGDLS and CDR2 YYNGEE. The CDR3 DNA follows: TGTGCCAGCAGGGCGGAGTACAATGAGCAGTTCTTC. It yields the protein CASRAEYNEQFF.

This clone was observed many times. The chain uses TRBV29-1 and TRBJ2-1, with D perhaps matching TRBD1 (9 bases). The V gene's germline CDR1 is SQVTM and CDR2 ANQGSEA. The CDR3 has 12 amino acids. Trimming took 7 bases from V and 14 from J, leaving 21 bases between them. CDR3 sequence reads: CSGGQGDGREFF. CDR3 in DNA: TGCAGCGGGGGACAGGGAGACGGGAGGGAGTTCTTC.

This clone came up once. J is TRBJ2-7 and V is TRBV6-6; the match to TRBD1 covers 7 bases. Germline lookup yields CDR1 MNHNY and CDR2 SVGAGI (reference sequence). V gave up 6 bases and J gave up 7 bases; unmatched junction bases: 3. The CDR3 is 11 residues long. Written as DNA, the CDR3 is TGTGCCAGCAGCCTGACAGGGGAGCAGTACTTC. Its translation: CASSLTGEQYF.

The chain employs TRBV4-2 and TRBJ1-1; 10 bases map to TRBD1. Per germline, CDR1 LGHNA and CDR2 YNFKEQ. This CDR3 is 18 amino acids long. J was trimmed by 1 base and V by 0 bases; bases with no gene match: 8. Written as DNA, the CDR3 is TGTGCCAGCAGCCAAGAGACAGGGGGCGCGGGATGGAACACTGAAGCTTTCTTT. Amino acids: CASSQETGGAGWNTEAFF.

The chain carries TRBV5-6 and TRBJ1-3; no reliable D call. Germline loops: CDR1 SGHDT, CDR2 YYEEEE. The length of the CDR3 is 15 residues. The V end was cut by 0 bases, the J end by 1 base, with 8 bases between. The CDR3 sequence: CASSLGAFSGNTIYF. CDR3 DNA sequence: TGTGCCAGCAGCTTGGGAGCTTTTTCTGGAAACACCATATATTTT.

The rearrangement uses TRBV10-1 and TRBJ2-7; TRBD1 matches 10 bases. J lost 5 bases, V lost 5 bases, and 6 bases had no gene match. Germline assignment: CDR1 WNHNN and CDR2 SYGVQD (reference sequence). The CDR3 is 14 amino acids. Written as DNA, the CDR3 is TGCGCCAGCAGTCGGGACAGGGGAGCGAACGAGCAGTACTTC. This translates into CASSRDRGANEQYF.

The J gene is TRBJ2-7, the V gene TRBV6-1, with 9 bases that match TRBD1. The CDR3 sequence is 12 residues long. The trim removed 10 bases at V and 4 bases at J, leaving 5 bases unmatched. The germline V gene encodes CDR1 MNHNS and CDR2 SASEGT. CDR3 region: CAIRTGAYEQYF. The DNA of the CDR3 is TGTGCCATCCGGACAGGGGCTTACGAGCAGTACTTC.